This T cell receptor beta chain appears in the sequencing data of a study of T cell repertoires in cytomegalovirus infection. Study as a whole: An indication of both CMV infection and matching HLA type came from public TCR beta signatures.

Study-level results: What dominated the ex vivo response were HLA-C-restricted CMV-specific TCR beta clonotypes.

TCRdb recomputed calls from the reads with MiXCR, one row per CDR3 protein. Counted here are about 740,000 distinct CDR3 sequences, about 40% occurring once; the ten biggest clones make up 2.8%. Of note for this clonotype: Its matching antigen is unknown. The junction and the germline gene differ at one end; a read error may be behind it.

CDR3 length: 15 amino acids. Germline lookup yields CDR1 SGHRS and CDR2 YFSETQ. The gene calls are TRBV5-1 and TRBJ2-1; 7 bases fit TRBD1. This TCR came from a human donor in good health (CMV status not recorded). Some clones in this sample may be carry-over from other donors' samples. Source material: PBMCs. CDR3 bases: TGCGCCAGCAGTCAGACAGGGAATACTTACAATGAGCTGTTCTTC. It is translated as CASSQTGNTYNELFF.